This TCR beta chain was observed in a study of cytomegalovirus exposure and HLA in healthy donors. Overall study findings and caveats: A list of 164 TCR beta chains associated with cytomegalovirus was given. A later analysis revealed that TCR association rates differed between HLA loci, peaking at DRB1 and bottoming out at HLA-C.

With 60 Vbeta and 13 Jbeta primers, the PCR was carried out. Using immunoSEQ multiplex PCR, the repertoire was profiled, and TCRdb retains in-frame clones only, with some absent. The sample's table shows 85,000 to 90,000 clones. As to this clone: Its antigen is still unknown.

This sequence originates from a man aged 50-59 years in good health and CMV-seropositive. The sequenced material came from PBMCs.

CDR3 residues: CASSTPLAGGDETQYF. CDR3 nucleotide sequence: TGTGCCAGCAGCACCCCACTAGCGGGGGGTGATGAGACCCAGTACTTC. The V and J genes are TRBV5-6 and TRBJ2-5, with 12 positions matching TRBD2. V lost 4 bases and J lost 5; bases outside the gene matches: 9. CDR3 length: 16 amino acids. The germline CDR1 and CDR2 sequences are SGHDT and YYEEEE.